The clone carrying this T cell receptor (beta chain) was recorded a few times. The antigen is undetermined. This record comes from a study of cytomegalovirus exposure and HLA in healthy donors. The wider study: The 95 to 150 validation repertoires used a platform that matched the one used for the 600 to 750 first-cohort repertoires, as a later analysis reported.

The data were produced by immunoSEQ multiplex PCR, yet TCRdb's version contains in-frame clones alone and is incomplete. The sample comprises around 200,000 clones, about 81% of which are singletons, and 1% to 1.5% rests with the top ten. Germline V CDR1 and CDR2: SGHDT, YYEEEE. There are 15 residues in the CDR3. V lost 3 bases, J lost 8 bases, and 7 bases stayed unmatched. Study-wide findings and caveats: There were a few CMV-associated chains whose specificity for CMV antigens was confirmed in vitro. Some TCR beta chains (roughly 160 of them) were listed as cytomegalovirus-associated. Cytomegalovirus status was reportedly diagnosed by the classifier with high sensitivity and specificity.

The sequencing sample was made of PBMCs. The source of this sequence is a woman in her 30s in good health and CMV-seronegative. This rearrangement joins TRBV5-6 to TRBJ1-4; the match to TRBD1 covers 10 bases. The CDR3: CASSSTGTGDEKLFF. CDR3 nucleotides: TGTGCCAGCAGCTCGACCGGGACAGGGGACGAAAAACTGTTTTTT.